Below, 29 T cell receptor beta chains from the same sample are listed, as sequenced in a study of blood T cell repertoires in COVID-19. The method was immunoSEQ multiplex PCR; TCRdb's version includes in-frame clones alone and lacks a portion of them. In the table there are 150,000 to 200,000 clones, over 75% of which are singletons. The sample taken for sequencing was PBMCs or T cells enriched from blood (not recorded which). All receptors come from a man aged 45-65 years who had recovered from COVID-19.

The chain employs TRBV4-1 and TRBJ2-3; 9 nucleotides line up with TRBD2. Germline CDR1 and CDR2: MGHRA and YSYEKL. Trimming removed 0 bases from V and 5 bases from J; junction bases left unmatched: 12. The CDR3 is 18 amino acids. CDR3 DNA: TGCGCCAGCAGCCAAGAAATGGGGCTAGCGGGAAATTTAGATACGCAGTATTTT. Its translation is CASSQEMGLAGNLDTQYF.

This chain joins TRBV29-1 and TRBJ2-7; a weak D match, TRBD1 (5 bases). This CDR3 is built from 13 residues. CDR1 is SQVTM and CDR2 is ANQGSEA in the germline V gene. Trimming pared 3 bases from V and 0 bases from J, leaving 9 bases between. The CDR3 DNA sequence: TGCAGCGTTGAGAGGCAGGGCTCCTACGAGCAGTACTTC. Its protein product is CSVERQGSYEQYF.

The rearrangement uses TRBV30 and TRBJ1-1; D remains ambiguous. CDR1 and CDR2 (germline): GTSNPN, SVGIG (reference sequence). The V end was cut by 3 bases, the J end by 6 bases, with 8 bases between. The CDR3 spans 11 residues. This CDR3 is CAWREEAEAFF. CDR3 nucleotide sequence: TGTGCCTGGAGGGAGGAGGCTGAAGCTTTCTTT.

The genes are TRBV14 and TRBJ1-2, with 11 bases fitting TRBD1. After removal of 3 bases from V and 5 bases from J, the junction contained 5 bases not matched to a gene. CDR1 is SGHDN and CDR2 is FVKESK in the germline V gene. The CDR3 extends over 15 amino acids. In nucleotides, the CDR3 is TGTGCCAGCAGCCACCTGGGACAGGGGGATTATGGCTACACCTTC. Protein sequence: CASSHLGQGDYGYTF.

This chain connects TRBV7-2 to TRBJ1-5; D gene unclear. The CDR3 contains 15 residues. The V end lost 1 base, the J end lost 7 bases, and 14 bases lay between the germline ends. CDR1 is SGHTA and CDR2 is FQGNSA in the germline V gene. CDR3: CASSLVPRDEQPQHF. The CDR3 DNA sequence: TGTGCCAGCAGCTTAGTCCCCCGGGATGAACAGCCCCAGCATTTT.

CDR3 protein: CASSDRQGLANEQYF. For the CDR3, the DNA is TGTGCCAGCAGTGACAGACAGGGGTTGGCAAACGAGCAGTACTTC. The gene calls are TRBV2 and TRBJ2-7; 8 bases line up with TRBD1. Germline loops: CDR1 SNHLY, CDR2 FYNNEI. V was pared by 3 bases and J by 5 bases, with 9 bases of the junction left unmatched. This CDR3 has 15 amino acids.

This chain links TRBV7-9 with TRBJ2-3, with D possibly TRBD2 on 6 matching bases. Deletions cut 5 bases from V and 1 base from J, with 16 bases between. Germline CDR1 and CDR2: SEHNR and FQNEAQ (reference sequence). The CDR3 contains 16 residues. CDR3 amino acids: CASSPRRDSGTDTQYF. DNA of the CDR3: TGTGCCAGCAGCCCAAGGAGGGACTCCGGCACAGATACGCAGTATTTT.

CDR3 bases: TGTGCCAGCAGCGTTCGGACTAGCACAACACACGGAAGCACAGATACGCAGTATTTT. It translates to CASSVRTSTTHGSTDTQYF. The rearrangement uses TRBV7-9 and TRBJ2-3, with 8 bases aligning to TRBD2. The CDR3 consists of 19 residues. J gave up 0 bases and V 5 bases, and 16 bases lay outside the gene matches. Germline CDR1 reads SEHNR; CDR2 reads FQNEAQ (reference sequence).

This clone has more than one count but fewer than ten. J is TRBJ1-2 and V is TRBV5-4, with TRBD1 identical over 10 bases. The germline V gene encodes CDR1 SGHNT and CDR2 YYREEE (reference sequence). V shed 4 bases and J 2 bases; nucleotides not matched to a gene: 17. This CDR3 has 19 amino acids. CDR3 sequence: CASSPQTRDRGSPNYGYTF. The DNA of the CDR3 is TGTGCCAGCAGCCCCCAAACCCGGGACAGGGGTTCTCCGAACTATGGCTACACCTTC.

The chain combines TRBV24-1 with TRBJ2-5, with 13 positions matching TRBD2. The CDR3 contains 16 residues. Germline lookup yields CDR1 KGHDR and CDR2 SFDVKD. The V gene end was trimmed by 1 base and the J gene end by 4 bases; junction bases not matched to a gene: 2. The CDR3 region has the DNA TGTGCCACCAGTGATTTACTAGCGGGAGGGCCAGAGACCCAGTACTTC. Translation gives CATSDLLAGGPETQYF.

The genes are TRBV6-5 and TRBJ1-4; TRBD1 is a possible D gene (5 bases). The V gene lost 0 bases and the J gene lost 6 bases, with 11 bases spanning the gap. The CDR3 is 15 amino acids. Germline V gene lookup returns CDR1 MNHEY and CDR2 SVGAGI. CDR3 in amino acids: CASSYSGGGDEKLFF. In nucleotides, the CDR3 is TGTGCCAGCAGTTACTCGGGGGGGGGAGATGAAAAACTGTTTTTT.

This chain uses TRBV10-1 with TRBJ2-5; weak D call: TRBD2 (6 bases). Germline CDR1 reads WNHNN; CDR2 reads SYGVQD (reference sequence). This CDR3 region has 14 residues. V shed 6 bases and J shed 5 bases, with 16 bases lying between them. CDR3 loop: CASSRGLGGETQYF. The CDR3 DNA reads TGCGCCAGCAGCCGGGGACTTGGAGGGGAGACCCAGTACTTC.

The chain combines TRBV7-2 with TRBJ2-5; D tentatively reads TRBD1 or TRBD2 (6 bases each). Between the trimmed V and J ends, which lost 5 bases and 4 bases, there was a span of 11 bases. This CDR3 region has 13 residues. In germline, CDR1 is SGHTA, CDR2 FQGNSA. Here the CDR3 reads CASSLGGRETQYF. The CDR3 DNA reads as TGTGCCAGCAGCCTAGGGGGGCGAGAGACCCAGTACTTC.

In its sample, this clone was seen once. The rearrangement joins TRBV7-3 to TRBJ1-1; 8 nucleotides agree with TRBD1. Germline assignment: CDR1 SGHTA and CDR2 FQGTGA. J was trimmed by 8 bases and V by 2 bases; bases with no gene match: 7. This CDR3 region has 14 residues. The CDR3 coding sequence is TGTGCCAGCAGCTTAGGGACAGGAGTAGAGGAAGCTTTCTTT. It encodes CASSLGTGVEEAFF.

The chain uses TRBV3-1 (or the pseudogene TRBV3-2) and TRBJ2-3; D gene uncertain. CDR3 size: 13 residues. Trimming took 2 bases from V and 4 from J, leaving 7 bases between them. Germline CDR1 is LGHDT and CDR2 is YNNKEL (reference sequence). The CDR3 region is CASSQTFADTQYF. The CDR3 DNA sequence: TGTGCCAGCAGCCAAACTTTCGCAGATACGCAGTATTTT.

The genes are TRBV6-5 and TRBJ2-2; D ambiguous. Trimming shortened V by 4 bases and J by 2 bases, and 2 bases separated the two germline ends. Germline assignment: CDR1 MNHEY and CDR2 SVGAGI. The CDR3 is made up of 12 amino acids. The CDR3 reads CASSSNTGELFF. In nucleotides, the CDR3 is TGTGCCAGCAGTTCTAACACCGGGGAGCTGTTTTTT.

The gene calls are TRBV9 and TRBJ1-2; D unclear. The germline CDR1 and CDR2 sequences are SGDLS and YYNGEE. Trimming shortened V by 7 bases and J by 5 bases, and 12 bases separated the two germline ends. This CDR3 is 12 amino acids long. The CDR3 DNA sequence: TGTGCCAGCCAATCGGGGATATATGGCTACACCTTC. Protein sequence: CASQSGIYGYTF.

Points on this clone: This same CDR3 is encoded by further DNA sequences in the sample. This chain joins TRBV10-3 and TRBJ1-5; a possible D gene is TRBD1 (5 bases). The length of the CDR3 is 13 residues. Germline loops: CDR1 ENHRY, CDR2 SYGVKD. Trimming removed 6 bases at V and 3 bases at J, with 9 bases between. CDR3 protein: CAISPGDNQPQHF. The CDR3 DNA is TGTGCCATCAGCCCGGGGGACAATCAGCCCCAGCATTTT.

The CDR3 nucleotides read TGTGCCAGCGGGCGAACTAGCGGGAGTCTCACCGGGGAGCTGTTTTTT. Its protein product is CASGRTSGSLTGELFF. V is TRBV27 and J is TRBJ2-2; 11 bases align to TRBD2. CDR1 MNHEY and CDR2 SMNVEV come from the germline V gene (reference sequence). CDR3 length: 16 amino acids. The V gene end was trimmed by 8 bases and the J gene end by 4 bases; junction bases not matched to a gene: 9.

The V call is TRBV4-1, the J call TRBJ2-1, with D hard to call. Looked up from germline, CDR1 is MGHRA and CDR2 is YSYEKL. Deletions cut 4 bases from V and 10 bases from J, with 17 bases between. This CDR3 spans 14 amino acids. CDR3 loop: CASSPRIETDEQFF. CDR3 nucleotides: TGCGCCAGCAGCCCTAGGATTGAAACCGACGAGCAGTTCTTC.

The chain recombines TRBV2 with TRBJ1-4, with 9 bases aligning to TRBD1. Per germline, CDR1 SNHLY and CDR2 FYNNEI. This CDR3 comprises 15 residues. V dropped 4 bases and J dropped 7; count of bases not matched to a gene: 7. CDR3 loop: CASSGGDREAEKLFF. The CDR3 DNA reads TGTGCCAGCAGTGGGGGGGACAGGGAAGCTGAAAAACTGTTTTTT.

The CDR3 sequence: CASSPLTGMGNQPQHF. The DNA for the CDR3 is TGTGCCAGCAGTCCCCTGACAGGGATGGGGAATCAGCCCCAGCATTTT. The chain carries TRBV28 and TRBJ1-5; TRBD1 matches 7 bases. This CDR3 region has 16 residues. Trimming removed 5 bases from V and 4 bases from J; junction bases left unmatched: 11. Germline CDR1 reads MDHEN; CDR2 reads SYDVKM.

The gene calls are TRBV6-1 and TRBJ2-3; D is uncertain. The CDR3 is made up of 18 amino acids. The germline V and J ends were trimmed by 4 bases and 0 bases, with 20 bases remaining between them. In germline, CDR1 is MNHNS, CDR2 SASEGT. CDR3 bases: TGTGCCAGCAGTGCCCCGTTGATCGGAGATTTCAGCACAGATACGCAGTATTTT. The encoded protein is CASSAPLIGDFSTDTQYF.

In this sample, this clone turned up a few times. The chain carries TRBV14 and TRBJ2-5; D gene ambiguous. The CDR3 sequence is 12 residues long. Germline V lookup: CDR1 SGHDN, CDR2 FVKESK. V was trimmed by 2 bases and J by 5 bases, leaving 6 bases between them. For the CDR3, the DNA is TGTGCCAGCAGCCAAATCGCGGAGACCCAGTACTTC. This codes for CASSQIAETQYF.

This clone was detected a few times. The chain recombines TRBV9 with TRBJ2-5; possibly TRBD2 for D (6 bases). The CDR3 contains 15 residues. Germline V gives CDR1 SGDLS, CDR2 YYNGEE. V lost 4 bases and J 0 bases, leaving 13 bases between the germline ends. CDR3 sequence: CASSIRGNYQETQYF. The CDR3 bases are TGTGCCAGCAGCATACGGGGGAACTACCAAGAGACCCAGTACTTC.

The V call is TRBV29-1, the J call TRBJ1-6; 9 bases match TRBD1. In germline, CDR1 is SQVTM, CDR2 ANQGSEA. V lost 6 bases, J lost 7 bases, and 7 bases stayed unmatched. The CDR3 covers 14 residues. CDR3 residues: CSVVTGGRNSPLHF. Written as DNA, the CDR3 is TGCAGCGTAGTGACAGGGGGACGAAATTCACCCCTCCACTTT.

This clone was recorded a few times. This chain joins TRBV10-3 and TRBJ1-2, with D unclear. The CDR3 consists of 13 residues. Trimming removed 4 bases from V and 2 bases from J, with 8 bases in between. The germline gives CDR1 ENHRY, CDR2 SYGVKD. As DNA, the CDR3 is TGTGCCATCAGTGGCTCCGGGAACTATGGCTACACCTTC. This codes for CAISGSGNYGYTF.

The chain joins TRBV28 to TRBJ1-5; D gene uncertain. The ends were cut back, 6 bases at V and 7 bases at J, with 13 bases in the middle. The germline V gene has CDR1 MDHEN and CDR2 SYDVKM. The CDR3 runs to 13 residues. In DNA form, the CDR3 reads TGTGCCAGCAGGTCTGGCACGGGGCAGCCCCAGCATTTT. Translated: CASRSGTGQPQHF.

In this sample, this clone turned up a few times. The chain uses TRBV25-1 and TRBJ1-2; a weak D match, TRBD1 (6 bases). CDR1 MGHDK and CDR2 SYGVNS come from the germline V gene. There are 12 residues in the CDR3. Trimming removed 7 bases from V and 7 bases from J, with 13 bases in between. This CDR3 is CASTGRGPGYTF. Written as DNA, the CDR3 is TGTGCCAGCACCGGCAGGGGCCCTGGCTACACCTTC.